This TCR beta chain was profiled in a study of breast tumors, draining lymph nodes, adjacent tissues. TCRdb analysed the multiplex PCR reads with MiXCR anew, one entry per CDR3 protein. The table has about 200,000 distinct CDR3 sequences, about 34% seen once. At least ten counts were recorded for this clonotype. This CDR3 has 12 residues. V shed 4 bases, J shed 10 bases, and the junction held 6 bases outside the gene matches. Germline CDR1 reads SGDLS; CDR2 reads YYNGEE. The lymph nodes were axillary draining lymph nodes from breast cancer patients. J is TRBJ1-2 and V is TRBV9, with 8 bases lining up with TRBD1. The specimen was axillary lymph node tissue. The clonotype comes from a female donor with breast cancer. Some clones in this sample may be carry-over from other donors' samples. The CDR3 spells CASSPRQGTYTF. In DNA form, the CDR3 reads TGTGCCAGCAGCCCAAGACAGGGGACCTACACCTTC.